These T cell receptor beta chains were read from a single sample in a study of prognosis after radiotherapy for stage I lung cancer. TCRdb ran MiXCR on the multiplex PCR reads and lists one entry per CDR3 protein. The repertoire has around 30,000 distinct CDR3 sequences, under 40% of them found once; the top ten carry roughly 15%. The sequencing used PBMCs, collected before or after stereotactic body radiation therapy (not recorded which). All receptors come from a donor over 45 with non-small cell lung cancer. CDR3s leave out the opening cysteine and the closing phenylalanine or tryptophan. Each record gives: V gene, J gene, D gene, CDR3 protein. The D gene is left open where the match is weak.

V: TRBV7-2
J: TRBJ1-2
D: -
CDR3: ASSLTGGYGYT

V: TRBV6-4
J: TRBJ1-1
D: TRBD1
CDR3: ASSPGGENTEAF

V: TRBV24-1
J: TRBJ2-5
D: -
CDR3: ATSSRAGLETQY

V: TRBV6-2/TRBV6-3
J: TRBJ1-6
D: -
CDR3: ASSLGGGSPLH

V: TRBV15
J: TRBJ1-2
D: TRBD1
CDR3: ATRSRRQGRYGYT

V: TRBV7-9
J: TRBJ2-1
D: -
CDR3: ASSAPFTDEQF

V: TRBV2
J: TRBJ2-5
D: TRBD1
CDR3: ASSERPTGTGYTRTQETQY

V: TRBV24-1
J: TRBJ2-3
D: -
CDR3: ATSGTIVGSTDTQY

V: TRBV11-2
J: TRBJ1-3
D: -
CDR3: ASSLMDSTGNTIY

V: TRBV4-1
J: TRBJ2-2
D: -
CDR3: ASSQDTQAGGELF

V: TRBV6-4
J: TRBJ1-2
D: -
CDR3: ASSYSRMVGYT

V: TRBV6-2/TRBV6-3
J: TRBJ1-5
D: -
CDR3: ASRDGRADQPQH

V: TRBV12-3/TRBV12-4
J: TRBJ2-3
D: -
CDR3: ASSFTGGWADTQY

V: TRBV5-4
J: TRBJ1-2
D: TRBD1
CDR3: ASTTPRQGPYGYT

V: TRBV12-3/TRBV12-4
J: TRBJ2-2
D: -
CDR3: ASRSVPTGELF

V: TRBV10-3
J: TRBJ1-1
D: -
CDR3: AISPKNTEAF

V: TRBV6-1
J: TRBJ2-5
D: -
CDR3: ASSPDRGTQY

V: TRBV7-2
J: TRBJ2-2
D: -
CDR3: ASSLSPIQNTGELF

V: TRBV27
J: TRBJ2-2
D: -
CDR3: ASSFNTGELF

V: TRBV30
J: TRBJ1-5
D: -
CDR3: AWKAGSQPQH

V: TRBV5-1
J: TRBJ2-7
D: TRBD2
CDR3: ASSLTSGTGNEQY

V: TRBV24-1
J: TRBJ1-3
D: -
CDR3: ASSPSGSGNTIY

V: TRBV6-2/TRBV6-3
J: TRBJ1-2
D: -
CDR3: ASTPSYRVLKSGYT

V: TRBV7-2
J: TRBJ1-6
D: -
CDR3: ASMAPGVPNSPLH

V: TRBV5-1
J: TRBJ2-5
D: TRBD1
CDR3: ASSFRTGVRETQY

V: TRBV27
J: TRBJ1-5
D: -
CDR3: ASSFGLDQPHH

V: TRBV29-1
J: TRBJ2-6
D: -
CDR3: RVESTGGANVLT

V: TRBV5-1
J: TRBJ2-7
D: TRBD2
CDR3: ASSPGTSLDEQY

V: TRBV7-2
J: TRBJ2-2
D: TRBD2
CDR3: ASSLGLALYTWELF

V: TRBV6-2/TRBV6-3
J: TRBJ2-3
D: TRBD2
CDR3: ASSDGGGADTQY

V: TRBV3-1
J: TRBJ2-7
D: -
CDR3: ASSRGRTSSYEQY

V: TRBV2
J: TRBJ1-1
D: -
CDR3: ASSPDINTEAF

V: TRBV6-1
J: TRBJ2-7
D: TRBD2
CDR3: ASRGLAGGYEQY

V: TRBV3-1
J: TRBJ1-4
D: -
CDR3: ASSQVVTILGGKLF

V: TRBV19
J: TRBJ1-2
D: -
CDR3: ASSVGSKGGYT

V: TRBV28
J: TRBJ1-3
D: -
CDR3: ASRIRCSRNTIY

V: TRBV6-5
J: TRBJ2-7
D: -
CDR3: ASSYSVAGTSGYEQY

V: TRBV6-2/TRBV6-3
J: TRBJ1-2
D: TRBD1
CDR3: ASRLTGGSFGYT

V: TRBV5-5
J: TRBJ1-3
D: -
CDR3: ASSLAGFIGNTIY

V: TRBV20-1
J: TRBJ2-2
D: TRBD1
CDR3: STPGQGSTWELF

V: TRBV7-8
J: TRBJ2-2
D: TRBD1
CDR3: ASSSLGGNTGELF

V: TRBV7-3
J: TRBJ2-3
D: -
CDR3: ASSLSGLDTDTQY

V: TRBV7-6
J: TRBJ2-1
D: -
CDR3: ASSLEGYEQF

V: TRBV19
J: TRBJ1-2
D: -
CDR3: ASRPRSMYGYT

V: TRBV18
J: TRBJ2-1
D: -
CDR3: ASSPAQNNNEQF

V: TRBV25-1
J: TRBJ1-4
D: -
CDR3: ASSERSSGGKLF

V: TRBV15
J: TRBJ2-5
D: TRBD1
CDR3: ATSKVGQEKETQY

V: TRBV5-1
J: TRBJ2-2
D: TRBD2
CDR3: ASSFGREGTGELF